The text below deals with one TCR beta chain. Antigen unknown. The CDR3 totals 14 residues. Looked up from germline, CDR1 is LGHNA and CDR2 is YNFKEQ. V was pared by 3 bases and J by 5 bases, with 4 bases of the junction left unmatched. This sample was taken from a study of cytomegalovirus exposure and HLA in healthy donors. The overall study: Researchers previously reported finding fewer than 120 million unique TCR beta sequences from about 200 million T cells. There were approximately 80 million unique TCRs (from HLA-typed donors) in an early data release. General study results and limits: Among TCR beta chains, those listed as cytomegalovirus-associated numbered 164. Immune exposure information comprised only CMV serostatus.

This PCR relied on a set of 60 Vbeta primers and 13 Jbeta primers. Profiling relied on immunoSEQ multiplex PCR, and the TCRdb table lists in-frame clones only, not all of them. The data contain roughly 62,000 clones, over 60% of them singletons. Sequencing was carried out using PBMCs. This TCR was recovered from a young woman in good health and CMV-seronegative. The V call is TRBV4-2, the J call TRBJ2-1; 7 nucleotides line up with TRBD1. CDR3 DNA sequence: TGTGCCAGCAGCCAGACAGGGTTCGACAATGAGCAGTTCTTC. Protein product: CASSQTGFDNEQFF.